This record looks at one T cell receptor (beta chain) sequence and its context. What it binds is unknown. The V end lost 6 bases, the J end lost 5 bases, and 11 bases lay between the germline ends. The CDR3 has 14 residues. Germline V lookup: CDR1 LNHDA, CDR2 SQIVND (reference sequence). This sample stems from a study of shared clonotypes between healthy human individuals. Study outcomes and limitations: Naive subsets tended to show greater estimated richness than memory subsets.

Assay used: immunoSEQ multiplex PCR; TCRdb lists only in-frame clones, some missing. The sample consists of 2,100,000 or so clones, approximately 94% of them appearing once. The sample consisted of naive CD4+ T cells sorted from blood. Indicated subset: CD45RA+ positively selected. This clonotype originated in a man between 18 and 29 years old in good health. This chain joins TRBV19 and TRBJ1-6; possibly TRBD1 for D (5 bases). The CDR3 bases are TGTGCCAGTAGAGGGGACCGAGATAATTCACCCCTCCACTTT. Protein sequence: CASRGDRDNSPLHF.